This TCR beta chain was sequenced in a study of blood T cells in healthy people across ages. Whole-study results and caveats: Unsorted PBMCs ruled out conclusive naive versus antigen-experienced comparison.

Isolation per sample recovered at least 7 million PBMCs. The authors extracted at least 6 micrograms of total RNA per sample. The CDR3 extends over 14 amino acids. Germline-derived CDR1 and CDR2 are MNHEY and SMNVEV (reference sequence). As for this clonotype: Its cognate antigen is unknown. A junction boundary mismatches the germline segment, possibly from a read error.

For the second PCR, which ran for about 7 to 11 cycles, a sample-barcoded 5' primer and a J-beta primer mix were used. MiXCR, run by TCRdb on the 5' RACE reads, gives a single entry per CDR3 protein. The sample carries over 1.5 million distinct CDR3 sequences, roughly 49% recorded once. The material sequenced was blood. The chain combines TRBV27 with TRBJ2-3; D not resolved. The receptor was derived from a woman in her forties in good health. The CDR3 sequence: CASSVSGNTDTQYF. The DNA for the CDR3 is TGTGCCAGCAGTGTATCAGGAAACACAGATACGCAGTATTTT.